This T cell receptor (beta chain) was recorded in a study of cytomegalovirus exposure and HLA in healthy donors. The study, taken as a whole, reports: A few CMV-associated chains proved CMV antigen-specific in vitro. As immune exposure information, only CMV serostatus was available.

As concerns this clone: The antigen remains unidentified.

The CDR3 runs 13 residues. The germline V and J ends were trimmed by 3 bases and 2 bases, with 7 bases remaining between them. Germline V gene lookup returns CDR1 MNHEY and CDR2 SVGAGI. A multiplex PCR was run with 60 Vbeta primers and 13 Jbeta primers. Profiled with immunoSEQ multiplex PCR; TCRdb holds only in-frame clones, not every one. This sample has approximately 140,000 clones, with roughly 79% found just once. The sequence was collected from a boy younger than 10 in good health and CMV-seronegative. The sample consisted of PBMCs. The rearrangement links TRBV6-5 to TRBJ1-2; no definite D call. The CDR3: CASSYRENYGYTF. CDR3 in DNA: TGTGCCAGCAGTTATAGGGAGAACTATGGCTACACCTTC.